These 8 T cell receptor beta chains share one sample of origin, sequenced in a study of shared clonotypes between healthy human individuals. Sequencing was performed with immunoSEQ multiplex PCR; in TCRdb, only in-frame clones are kept and a portion is missing. Of some 2,000,000 clones listed, 90% to 96% are singletons. What was sequenced was naive CD4+ T cells sorted from blood. Subset noted: CD45RA+ positively selected. The source of these receptors is a young man in good health.

The chain combines TRBV5-8 with TRBJ2-3, with TRBD2 matching over 7 bases. This CDR3 is built from 14 residues. The V gene's germline CDR1 is SGHTS and CDR2 YDEGEE. V lost 4 bases and J lost 2; bases outside the gene matches: 4. The CDR3, as DNA: TGTGCCAGCAGCCCCGGGGGGACCACAGATACGCAGTATTTT. Protein sequence: CASSPGGTTDTQYF.

The gene calls are TRBV18 and TRBJ2-3; tentative D call: TRBD2 (5 bases). The CDR3 consists of 15 residues. V lost 6 bases, J lost 0 bases, and 13 bases lay in between. The germline V gene encodes CDR1 KGHSH and CDR2 LQKENI. Here the CDR3 reads CASSPLERSTDTQYF. The CDR3 nucleotides read TGTGCCAGCTCTCCTTTAGAGCGGAGCACAGATACGCAGTATTTT.

The J gene is TRBJ2-3, the V gene TRBV10-2; D is possibly TRBD2 (5 bases). The germline CDR1 and CDR2 sequences are WSHSY and SAAADI. The CDR3 totals 17 residues. Trimming removed 2 bases at V and 0 bases at J, with 15 bases between. CDR3 in amino acids: CASSEGASWWSTDTQYF. The CDR3 nucleotides are TGCGCCAGCAGTGAGGGTGCTAGCTGGTGGAGCACAGATACGCAGTATTTT.

This clone came up once. CDR3 loop: CASSLGQGGIRAEAFF. CDR3 bases: TGTGCCAGCAGCTTGGGACAGGGGGGTATTAGGGCTGAAGCTTTCTTT. This chain uses TRBV7-9 with TRBJ1-1, with TRBD1 matching over 11 bases. Germline-derived CDR1 and CDR2 are SEHNR and FQNEAQ (reference sequence). V lost 3 bases and J lost 6; bases outside the gene matches: 9. CDR3 length equals 16 residues. Drawing the rest from reference TRBV7-9 and TRBJ1-1, the complete variable domain is DTGVSQNPRHKITKRGQNVTFRCDPISEHNRLYWYRQTLGQGPEFLTYFQNEAQLEKSRLLSDRFSAERPKGSFSTLEIQRTEQGDSAMYLCASSLGQGGIRAEAFFGQGTRLTVV.

J is TRBJ1-2 and V is TRBV28, with 7 bases fitting TRBD1. This CDR3 spans 14 amino acids. J was trimmed by 4 bases and V by 1 base; bases with no gene match: 3. The germline gives CDR1 MDHEN, CDR2 SYDVKM. In DNA form, the CDR3 reads TGTGCCAGCAGTTTATCCGGGACAGTCTATGGCTACACCTTC. This translates into CASSLSGTVYGYTF.

This clone occurred once. The gene calls are TRBV5-1 and TRBJ1-2, with D possibly TRBD1 on 6 matching bases. Germline V CDR1 and CDR2: SGHRS, YFSETQ. This CDR3 contains 14 residues. V was shortened by 4 bases and J by 4 bases, with 14 bases between the two germline ends. The CDR3 spells CASSREDSSYGYTF. CDR3 nucleotides: TGCGCCAGCAGCCGAGAGGACAGCTCCTATGGCTACACCTTC.

The chain uses TRBV5-4 and TRBJ2-3; 8 bases map to TRBD1. The CDR3 is 14 residues long. Losses at the gene ends were 4 bases for V and 11 bases for J; bases not matched to a gene: 12. The germline gives CDR1 SGHNT, CDR2 YYREEE (reference sequence). The CDR3 DNA is TGTGCCAGCAGCCTAGACAGGGGTGAGTCAGTGCAGTATTTT. Amino acids: CASSLDRGESVQYF.

The chain recombines TRBV6-1 with TRBJ2-1, with 11 bases lining up with TRBD2. CDR1 and CDR2 (germline): MNHNS, SASEGT. The CDR3 runs 15 residues. Germline trimming cut 6 bases from V and 4 bases from J; bases unmatched to any gene: 5. This CDR3 reads CASRVGTSGYNEQFF. CDR3 sequence (DNA): TGTGCCAGCAGAGTCGGGACTAGCGGATACAATGAGCAGTTCTTC.